A single sample gave rise to the 14 T cell receptor beta chains below, sequenced in a study of response to subunit inactivated influenza vaccine. TCRdb ran MiXCR on the RT-PCR reads and lists one entry per CDR3 protein. The table records roughly 500,000 distinct CDR3 sequences, more than 15% of them present only once. Sequenced material: CD4+ T cells sorted from PBMCs, taken less than 30 months after vaccination. Source of these receptors: a man aged 50 to 69 who received an inactivated influenza vaccine.

This clonotype was counted a single time. Just one base apart from a much larger clone, this may be a read error. CDR3 coding DNA: TGCGCCGGCAGCCCACAGGGGTTTTTGAGCGAGCAGTACTTC. Translating it yields CAGSPQGFLSEQYF. V usage is TRBV5-1 and J usage is TRBJ2-7; the match to TRBD1 covers 7 bases. This CDR3 region has 14 residues. Germline assignment: CDR1 SGHRS and CDR2 YFSETQ.

This chain connects TRBV12-3 or TRBV12-4 to TRBJ2-7; TRBD2 aligns across 10 bases. The V segment lost 8 bases and the J segment 2 bases; nucleotides outside the gene matches: 9. The CDR3 extends over 15 amino acids. CDR3 coding DNA: TGTGCCAGCCTCCTAGGGACTAGCGATACCTACGAGCAGTACTTC. It is translated as CASLLGTSDTYEQYF.

The CDR3 DNA reads TGTGCCAGCACCTTAATGGGACACGGTGGTTCTAACTATGGCTACACCTTC. Translated, it gives CASTLMGHGGSNYGYTF. The rearrangement joins TRBV28 to TRBJ1-2, with D maybe TRBD1 (6 bases). This CDR3 is built from 17 residues. Trimming left V 7 bases short and J 0 bases short, with 21 bases between. Germline-derived CDR1 and CDR2 are MDHEN and SYDVKM.

V gene TRBV28 combines with J gene TRBJ1-5, with a tentative D call TRBD1 (6 bases). CDR3 length: 15 amino acids. Trimming pared 8 bases from V and 4 bases from J, leaving 18 bases between. Germline values: CDR1 MDHEN, CDR2 SYDVKM. The CDR3 is CASAGGHGGNQPQHF. The DNA for the CDR3 is TGTGCCAGCGCTGGGGGACACGGCGGAAATCAGCCCCAGCATTTT.

The DNA for the CDR3 is TGTGCCAGCAGCCTCGGACAGTACTCTGAAGCTTTCTTT. It translates to CASSLGQYSEAFF. The V gene is TRBV7-2, the J gene TRBJ1-1; TRBD1 might be the D (6 bases). With 5 bases removed from V and 6 bases from J, the gap between germline ends came to 13 bases. Germline V CDR1 and CDR2: SGHTA, FQGNSA. This CDR3 has 13 amino acids.

In this sample, this clonotype turned up a few times. V is TRBV3-1 and J is TRBJ2-5; 14 positions agree with TRBD2. In germline, CDR1 is LGHDT, CDR2 YNNKEL (reference sequence). After removal of 3 bases from V and 5 bases from J, the junction contained 2 bases not matched to a gene. The CDR3 loop spans 15 amino acids. Here the CDR3 reads CASSQGTSGGETQYF. The CDR3 nucleotides are TGTGCCAGCAGCCAGGGGACTAGCGGGGGCGAGACCCAGTACTTC.

This rearrangement joins TRBV25-1 to TRBJ2-5; D is possibly TRBD2 (5 bases). Germline lookup yields CDR1 MGHDK and CDR2 SYGVNS. V lost 1 base, J lost 5 bases, and 14 bases lay in between. This CDR3 has 15 residues. The CDR3 sequence is CASSEFPGRTETQYF. For the CDR3, the DNA is TGTGCCAGCAGTGAATTTCCGGGAAGGACGGAGACCCAGTACTTC.

This clonotype was observed at least ten times. The chain recombines TRBV12-3 or TRBV12-4 with TRBJ1-5; tentative D call: TRBD1 (5 bases). There are 12 residues in the CDR3. Trimming took off 1 base at V and 15 bases at J, with 13 bases between the two ends. The CDR3 protein is CASSLVPGGLHF. CDR3 nucleotide sequence: TGTGCCAGCAGTTTAGTCCCGGGGGGATTGCATTTT.

To note about this clonotype: Given a much more abundant clone one base away, this may be a read error. This chain joins TRBV12-3 or TRBV12-4 and TRBJ1-2; D might be TRBD1 (5 bases). The CDR3 consists of 13 residues. Trimming took off 3 bases at V and 3 bases at J, with 8 bases between the two ends. The CDR3 reads CASSFMGDYGYTF. The CDR3 DNA reads TGTGCCAGCAGTTTTATGGGGGACTATGGCTACACCTTC.

The chain combines TRBV20-1 with TRBJ2-1; 8 nucleotides line up with TRBD2. V shed 5 bases, J shed 0 bases, and the junction held 6 bases outside the gene matches. Germline V lookup: CDR1 DFQATT, CDR2 SNEGSKA (reference sequence). This CDR3 comprises 15 residues. CDR3 sequence reads: CSALTSASSYNEQFF. In nucleotides, the CDR3 is TGCAGTGCTTTGACTAGCGCGAGCTCCTACAATGAGCAGTTCTTC.

This clonotype was observed once. This sequence joins TRBV12-3 or TRBV12-4 and TRBJ2-7; a possible D gene is TRBD2 (6 bases). V was shortened by 6 bases and J by 6 bases, with 18 bases between the two germline ends. There are 14 residues in the CDR3. CDR3 in amino acids: CASSLKASGVEQYF. DNA of the CDR3: TGTGCCAGCAGCTTAAAAGCCTCGGGGGTCGAGCAGTACTTC.

This clonotype showed up just a few times. This chain connects TRBV5-1 to TRBJ1-2, with TRBD1 matching over 9 bases. With 4 bases clipped from V and 8 bases from J, the junction kept 9 bases outside the gene matches. The CDR3 covers 14 residues. Germline values: CDR1 SGHRS, CDR2 YFSETQ. In DNA form, the CDR3 reads TGCGCCAGCAGCGCCATACAGGGGGCGCCGGGCTACACCTTC. This gives the protein CASSAIQGAPGYTF.

In its sample, this clonotype was seen many times. This rearrangement joins TRBV20-1 to TRBJ2-3, with D perhaps matching TRBD1 or TRBD2 (5 bases each). Germline V lookup: CDR1 DFQATT, CDR2 SNEGSKA (reference sequence). V was cut by 5 bases and J by 6 bases, with 12 bases left in between. This CDR3 spans 12 amino acids. The chain's CDR3 is CSAPGRPDTQYF. The CDR3 coding sequence is TGCAGTGCTCCGGGGCGCCCGGATACGCAGTATTTT.

Ten or more counts support this clonotype. The genes are TRBV7-2 and TRBJ2-7; D is uncertain. CDR1 and CDR2 (germline): SGHTA, FQGNSA. V was cut by 6 bases and J by 2 bases, with 14 bases left in between. The CDR3 is 14 residues long. CDR3 residues: CASSSDRSPYEQYF. Written as DNA, the CDR3 is TGTGCCAGCAGTTCGGACCGAAGTCCCTACGAGCAGTACTTC.